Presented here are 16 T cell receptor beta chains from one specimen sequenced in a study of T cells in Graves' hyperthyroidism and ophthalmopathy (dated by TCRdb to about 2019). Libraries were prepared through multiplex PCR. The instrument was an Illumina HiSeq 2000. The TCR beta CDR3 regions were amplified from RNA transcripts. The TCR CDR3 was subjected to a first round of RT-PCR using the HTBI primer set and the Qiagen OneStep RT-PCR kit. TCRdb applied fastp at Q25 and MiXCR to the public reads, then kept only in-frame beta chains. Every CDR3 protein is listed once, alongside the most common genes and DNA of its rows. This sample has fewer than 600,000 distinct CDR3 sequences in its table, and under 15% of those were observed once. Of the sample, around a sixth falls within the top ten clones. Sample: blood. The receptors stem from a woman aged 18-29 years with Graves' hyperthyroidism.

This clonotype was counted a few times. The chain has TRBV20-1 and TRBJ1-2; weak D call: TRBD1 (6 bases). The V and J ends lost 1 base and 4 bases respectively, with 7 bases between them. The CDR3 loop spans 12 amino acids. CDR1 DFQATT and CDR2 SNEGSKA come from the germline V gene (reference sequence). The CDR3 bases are TGCAGTGCTAGAGGAGGGGGCTATGGCTACACCTTC. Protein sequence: CSARGGGYGYTF.

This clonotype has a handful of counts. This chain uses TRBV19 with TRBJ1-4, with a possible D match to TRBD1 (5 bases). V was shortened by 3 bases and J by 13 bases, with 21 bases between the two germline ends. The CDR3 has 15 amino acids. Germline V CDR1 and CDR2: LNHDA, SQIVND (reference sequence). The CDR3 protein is CASSMLDSTEHGLFF. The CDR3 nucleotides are TGTGCCAGTAGTATGTTAGACAGTACCGAACATGGACTGTTTTTT.

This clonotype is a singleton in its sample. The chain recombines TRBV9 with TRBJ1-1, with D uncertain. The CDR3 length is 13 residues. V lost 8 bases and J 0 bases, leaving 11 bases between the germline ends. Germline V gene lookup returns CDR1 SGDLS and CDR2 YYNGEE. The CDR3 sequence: CASSWDMNTEAFF. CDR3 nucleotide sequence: TGTGCCAGTTCCTGGGATATGAACACTGAAGCTTTCTTT. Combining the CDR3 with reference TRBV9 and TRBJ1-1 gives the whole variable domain DSGVTQTPKHLITATGQRVTLRCSPRSGDLSVYWYQQSLDQGLQFLIQYYNGEERAKGNILERFSAQQFPDLHSELNLSSLELGDSALYFCASSWDMNTEAFFGQGTRLTVV.

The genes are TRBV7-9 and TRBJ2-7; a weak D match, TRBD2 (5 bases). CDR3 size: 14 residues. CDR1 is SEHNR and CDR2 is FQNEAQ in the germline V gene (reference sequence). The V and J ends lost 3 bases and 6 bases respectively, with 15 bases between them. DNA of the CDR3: TGTGCCAGCAGCTTCGAAACTAGTGGGAGCGAGCAGTACTTC. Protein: CASSFETSGSEQYF.

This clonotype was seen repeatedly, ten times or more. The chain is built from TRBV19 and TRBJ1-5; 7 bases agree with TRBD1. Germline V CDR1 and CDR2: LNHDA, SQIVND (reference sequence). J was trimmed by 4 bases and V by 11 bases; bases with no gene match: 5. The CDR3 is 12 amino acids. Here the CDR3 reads CAVQGLNQPQHF. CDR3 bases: TGTGCCGTACAGGGGTTGAATCAGCCCCAGCATTTT.

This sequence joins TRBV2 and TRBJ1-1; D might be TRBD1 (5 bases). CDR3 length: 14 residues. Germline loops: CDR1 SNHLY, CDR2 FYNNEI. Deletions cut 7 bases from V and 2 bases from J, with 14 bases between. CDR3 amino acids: CASTWGGRNTEAFF. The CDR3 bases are TGTGCCAGCACCTGGGGCGGTCGAAACACTGAAGCTTTCTTT.

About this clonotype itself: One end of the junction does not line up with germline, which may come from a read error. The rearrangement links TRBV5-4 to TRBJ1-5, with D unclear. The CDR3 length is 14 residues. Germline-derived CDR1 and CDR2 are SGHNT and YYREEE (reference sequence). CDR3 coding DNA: TGTGCCAGCAGCTTGGCCCCGGGCAATCAGCCCCAGCGTTTT. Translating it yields CASSLAPGNQPQRF.

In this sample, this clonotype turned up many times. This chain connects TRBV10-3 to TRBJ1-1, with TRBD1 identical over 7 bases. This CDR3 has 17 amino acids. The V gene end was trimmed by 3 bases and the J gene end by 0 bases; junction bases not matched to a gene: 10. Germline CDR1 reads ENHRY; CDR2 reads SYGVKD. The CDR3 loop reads CAISDPDREPLNTEAFF. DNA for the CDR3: TGTGCCATCAGTGACCCAGACAGGGAGCCCTTGAACACTGAAGCTTTCTTT.

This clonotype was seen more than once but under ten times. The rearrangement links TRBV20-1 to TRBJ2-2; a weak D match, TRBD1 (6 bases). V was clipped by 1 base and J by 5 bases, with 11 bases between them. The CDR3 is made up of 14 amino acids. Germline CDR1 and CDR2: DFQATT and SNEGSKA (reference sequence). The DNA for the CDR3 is TGCAGTGCTAGAGGGACAGTGGAGACCGGGGAGCTGTTTTTT. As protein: CSARGTVETGELFF.

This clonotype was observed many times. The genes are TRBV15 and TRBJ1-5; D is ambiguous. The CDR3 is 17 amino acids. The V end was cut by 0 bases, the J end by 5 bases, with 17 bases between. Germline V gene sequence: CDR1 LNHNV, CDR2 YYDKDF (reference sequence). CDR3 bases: TGTGCCACCAGCAGAGATATACAGTCAGGCCAATATCAGCCCCAGCATTTT. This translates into CATSRDIQSGQYQPQHF.

The chain's CDR3 is CASRDVGAYGYTF. CDR3 DNA sequence: TGTGCCAGTAGAGATGTTGGGGCCTATGGCTACACCTTC. The genes are TRBV19 and TRBJ1-2, with D possibly being TRBD1 (5 bases). The germline V and J ends were trimmed by 6 bases and 4 bases, with 12 bases remaining between them. CDR1 LNHDA and CDR2 SQIVND come from the germline V gene (reference sequence). The length of the CDR3 is 13 residues.

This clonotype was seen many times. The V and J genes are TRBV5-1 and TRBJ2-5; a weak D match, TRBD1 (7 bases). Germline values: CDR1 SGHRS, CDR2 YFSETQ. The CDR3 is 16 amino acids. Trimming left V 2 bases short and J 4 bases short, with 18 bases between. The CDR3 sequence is CASSFGRQGGLETQYF. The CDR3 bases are TGCGCCAGCAGCTTCGGGAGACAGGGAGGTTTAGAGACCCAGTACTTC. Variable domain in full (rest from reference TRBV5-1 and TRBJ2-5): KAGVTQTPRYLIKTRGQQVTLSCSPISGHRSVSWYQQTPGQGLQFLFEYFSETQRNKGNFPGRFSGRQFSNSRSEMNVSTLELGDSALYLCASSFGRQGGLETQYFGPGTRLLVL.

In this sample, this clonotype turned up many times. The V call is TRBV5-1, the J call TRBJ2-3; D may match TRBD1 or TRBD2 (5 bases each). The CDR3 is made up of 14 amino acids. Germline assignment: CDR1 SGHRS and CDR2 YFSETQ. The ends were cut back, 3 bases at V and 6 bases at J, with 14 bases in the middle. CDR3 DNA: TGCGCCAGCAGCTCCTCCGGGGCCCCGGATACGCAGTATTTT. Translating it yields CASSSSGAPDTQYF. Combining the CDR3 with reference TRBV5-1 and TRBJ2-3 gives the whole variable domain KAGVTQTPRYLIKTRGQQVTLSCSPISGHRSVSWYQQTPGQGLQFLFEYFSETQRNKGNFPGRFSGRQFSNSRSEMNVSTLELGDSALYLCASSSSGAPDTQYFGPGTRLTVL.

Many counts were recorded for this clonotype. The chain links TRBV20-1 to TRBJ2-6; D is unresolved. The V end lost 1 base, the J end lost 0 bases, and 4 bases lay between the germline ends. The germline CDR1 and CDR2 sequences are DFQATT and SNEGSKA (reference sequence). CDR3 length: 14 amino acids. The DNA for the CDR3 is TGCAGTGCTAGAGGGAGCTCTGGGGCCAACGTCCTGACTTTC. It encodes CSARGSSGANVLTF.

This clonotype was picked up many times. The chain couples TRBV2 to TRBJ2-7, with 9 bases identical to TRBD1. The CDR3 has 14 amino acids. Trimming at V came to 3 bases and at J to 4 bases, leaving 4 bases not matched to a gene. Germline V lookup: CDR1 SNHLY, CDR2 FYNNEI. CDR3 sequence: CASSEGTGLYEQYV. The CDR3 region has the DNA TGTGCCAGCAGTGAGGGGACAGGGCTATACGAGCAGTACGTC.

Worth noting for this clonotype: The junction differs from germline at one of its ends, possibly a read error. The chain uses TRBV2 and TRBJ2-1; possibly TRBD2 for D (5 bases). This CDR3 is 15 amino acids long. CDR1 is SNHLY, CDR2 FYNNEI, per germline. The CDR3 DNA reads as TGTGTCAGCAGAGACCCGGGAAACGCCTACAATGAGCAGTTCTTC. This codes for CVSRDPGNAYNEQFF.